The 6 T cell receptor beta chains below all came from one sample that was sequenced in a study of PD-L1 blockade in urothelial cancer. The table came from immunoSEQ multiplex PCR; TCRdb's copy has only in-frame clones and leaves some out. Of tens of thousands of clones listed, 75% to 90% are singletons. The sequencing used PBMCs, collected around atezolizumab (anti-PD-L1) treatment. These receptors were collected from a man aged 40-49 years with urothelial cancer.

The chain is built from TRBV15 and TRBJ2-1; the match to TRBD1 covers 7 bases. The length of the CDR3 is 18 residues. Looked up from germline, CDR1 is LNHNV and CDR2 is YYDKDF (reference sequence). The J segment lost 7 bases and the V segment lost 0 bases, leaving 15 bases of the junction unmatched. The CDR3 DNA sequence: TGTGCCACCAGCAGAGATCCCACAAGGGGGCTTTTCGCGAATGAGCAGTTCTTC. It codes for CATSRDPTRGLFANEQFF.

This chain joins TRBV7-9 and TRBJ2-1; D gene unclear. This CDR3 contains 12 residues. V was shortened by 5 bases and J by 10 bases, with 12 bases between the two germline ends. CDR1 is SEHNR, CDR2 FQNEAQ, per germline (reference sequence). CDR3 amino acids: CASSLGAPEQFF. The CDR3 nucleotides read TGTGCCAGCAGCCTTGGAGCTCCCGAGCAGTTCTTC.

This clone has only a few counts. The CDR3 DNA sequence: TGTGCCAGCAGCCACTGGACAGGGTATTACTACGAGCAGTACTTC. As protein: CASSHWTGYYYEQYF. J is TRBJ2-7 and V is TRBV14; 8 bases fit TRBD1. This CDR3 comprises 15 residues. V trimming: 3 bases; J trimming: 3 bases; junction bases outside the gene matches: 7. Germline CDR1 and CDR2: SGHDN and FVKESK.

The V gene is TRBV19, the J gene TRBJ1-5, with D tentatively TRBD1 (5 bases). The V and J ends lost 1 base and 5 bases respectively, with 12 bases between them. The CDR3 is 15 amino acids. CDR1 is LNHDA, CDR2 SQIVND, per germline (reference sequence). The CDR3 region is CASSIGGGIDQPQHF. As DNA, the CDR3 is TGTGCCAGTAGTATAGGGGGGGGAATCGATCAGCCCCAGCATTTT.

This rearrangement joins TRBV27 to TRBJ1-2; D not certain. The CDR3 is 13 amino acids. V lost 4 bases, J lost 0 bases, and 6 bases lay in between. The germline CDR1 and CDR2 sequences are MNHEY and SMNVEV (reference sequence). The CDR3 here is CASSSTANYGYTF. In nucleotides, the CDR3 is TGTGCCAGCAGTTCTACAGCTAACTATGGCTACACCTTC.

J is TRBJ1-3 and V is TRBV28, with 7 bases aligning to TRBD1. The CDR3 extends over 16 amino acids. The junction had 7 bases not matched to a gene; V was cut back by 2 bases and J by 3 bases. CDR1 MDHEN and CDR2 SYDVKM come from the germline V gene. In DNA form, the CDR3 reads TGTGCCAGCAGTTTAAGCCCGGGACAGCGTGGAAACACCATATATTTT. The encoded protein is CASSLSPGQRGNTIYF.